This record looks at one T cell receptor (beta chain) sequence and its context. Participants reported their clinical history, and cohort assignment relied on those reports. These data come from a study of blood T cell repertoires in COVID-19. In the study's own analysis: Amplification with reference gene primers provided the estimates of nucleated cell counts. Sequencing was performed with immunoSEQ multiplex PCR; in TCRdb, only in-frame clones are kept and a portion is missing. The V and J calls and the clone size are those of that table, but D and trimming were determined from the DNA. The sample contains hundreds of thousands of clones, 88% of which appear only once. Germline CDR1 KGHDR, CDR2 SFDVKD. The ends lost 0 bases at V and 7 bases at J; junction bases unmatched: 10. The CDR3 contains 18 residues.

What was sequenced was PBMCs or T cells enriched from blood (not recorded which). This TCR was sampled from a woman between 45 and 65 years old who had recovered from COVID-19. This chain connects TRBV24-1 to TRBJ2-2; TRBD1 matches at 10 bases. CDR3 nucleotide sequence: TGTGCCACCAGTGATTTGAGTTACGGACAGGGGGACGTCGGGGAGCTGTTTTTT. Protein product: CATSDLSYGQGDVGELFF.